These 2 T cell receptor beta chains came from one sample sequenced in a study of blood T cells in healthy people across ages. For the second PCR, which ran for roughly 7 to 11 cycles, a sample-barcoded 5' primer and a J-beta primer mix were used. TCRdb re-called the 5' RACE reads with MiXCR, one entry per CDR3 protein. The sample yields about 970,000 distinct CDR3 sequences, about 53% seen once. Sequenced material: blood. The receptors here all came from an older woman in good health.

This clonotype was recorded at least ten times. This sequence joins TRBV4-1 and TRBJ2-5; D remains unclear. V dropped 1 base and J dropped 1 base, with 10 bases sitting between them. The CDR3 extends over 15 amino acids. Germline V CDR1 and CDR2: MGHRA, YSYEKL. DNA for the CDR3: TGCGCCAGCAGCCAAGGGGCCGCTGGCCAAGAGACCCAGTACTTC. Residues: CASSQGAAGQETQYF.

The chain uses TRBV28 and TRBJ1-2, with TRBD1 as a possible D gene (5 bases). Between the trimmed V and J ends, which lost 5 bases and 5 bases, there was a span of 6 bases. From germline, CDR1 is MDHEN and CDR2 SYDVKM. The CDR3 contains 11 residues. The CDR3 region is CASSRQYGYTF. DNA for the CDR3: TGTGCCAGCAGTCGACAGTATGGCTACACCTTC.